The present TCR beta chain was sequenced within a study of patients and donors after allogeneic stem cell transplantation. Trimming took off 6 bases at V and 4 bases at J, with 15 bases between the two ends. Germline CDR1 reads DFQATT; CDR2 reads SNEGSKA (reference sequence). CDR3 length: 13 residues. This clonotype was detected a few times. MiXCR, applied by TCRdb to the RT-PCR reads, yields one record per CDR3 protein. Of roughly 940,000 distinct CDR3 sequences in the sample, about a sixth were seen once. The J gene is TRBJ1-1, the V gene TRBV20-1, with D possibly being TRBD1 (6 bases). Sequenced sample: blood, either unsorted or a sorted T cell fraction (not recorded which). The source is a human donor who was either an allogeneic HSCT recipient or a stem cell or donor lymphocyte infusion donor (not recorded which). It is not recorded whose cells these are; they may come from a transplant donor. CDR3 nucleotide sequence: TGCAGTGCCCCCGTCGCCAGGGGCACTGAAGCTTTCTTT. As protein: CSAPVARGTEAFF.